The clone carrying this T cell receptor beta chain was counted a single time. This sample was included in a study of shared clonotypes between healthy human individuals. Germline V gene data show CDR1 as SGHRS and CDR2 as YFSETQ. The CDR3 spans 13 residues. The ends were cut back, 4 bases at V and 1 base at J, with 9 bases in the middle. This was a deep-level run. Tens of thousands of T cell genomes, or approximately 290 ng DNA, went into unsorted PBMC replicate PCRs. Here immunoSEQ multiplex PCR was the method, and the copy in TCRdb shows in-frame clones only, minus some. Among about 520,000 clones listed, 81% were seen once. Those who donated were healthy HIV-negative adults, with no recent acute infections or vaccinations reported. All donors were Caucasian adults living in Nashville, Tennessee.

The sequenced sample consisted of PBMCs. The chain employs TRBV5-1 and TRBJ2-7, with D unresolved. This TCR was recovered from a woman in her forties in good health. Some clones in this sample may be carry-over from other donors' samples. The CDR3 region is CASSPLGSYEQYF. The CDR3 nucleotides are TGCGCCAGCAGCCCTCTAGGGTCCTACGAGCAGTACTTC.